Each of the 3 T cell receptor beta chains below was sequenced from the same sample in a study of CD8 T cell repertoires and HIV-1 epitope variants. These receptors are not linked to any known antigen. Sequenced by immunoSEQ multiplex PCR; TCRdb stores in-frame clones only, minus some. In the table there are a few thousand clones, approximately 71% of which are singletons. Sample: cultured CD8+ T cells derived from PBMCs. Receptors originate from a male donor with HIV.

This clone was seen once. This sequence joins TRBV13 and TRBJ1-3, with D maybe TRBD1 (5 bases). CDR3 length: 15 amino acids. Trimming cost V 1 base and J 2 bases, with 9 bases left between them. In germline, CDR1 is PRHDT, CDR2 FYEKMQ (reference sequence). This CDR3 is CASSLAGKAGNTIYF. CDR3 in DNA: TGTGCCAGCAGCTTAGCAGGGAAGGCTGGAAACACCATATATTTT.

J is TRBJ1-1 and V is TRBV27; TRBD1 matches 9 bases. Germline CDR1 is MNHEY and CDR2 is SMNVEV (reference sequence). J lost 5 bases, V lost 1 base, and 5 bases had no gene match. The CDR3 is made up of 15 amino acids. This CDR3 reads CASSLYDRGGTEAFF. The CDR3 DNA reads as TGTGCCAGCAGTTTATACGACAGGGGGGGAACTGAAGCTTTCTTT.

The DNA for the CDR3 is TGCGCCAGCAGCCAAGTGGGGGCCACTAATGAAAAACTGTTTTTT. Translating gives CASSQVGATNEKLFF. The chain joins TRBV4-1 to TRBJ1-4, with D possibly being TRBD1 (6 bases). V was shortened by 1 base and J by 2 bases, with 8 bases between the two germline ends. Germline V gives CDR1 MGHRA, CDR2 YSYEKL. The CDR3 has 15 residues.